These 15 T cell receptor beta chains share one sample of origin, sequenced in a study of blood T cell repertoires in COVID-19. Profiling relied on immunoSEQ multiplex PCR, and the TCRdb table lists in-frame clones only, not all of them. Of some 80,000 clones listed, about nine tenths were seen once; the top ten hold 3%. Material: peripheral blood. The receptors here all came from a woman aged 50 to 60 with active or convalescent COVID-19.

V gene TRBV19 combines with J gene TRBJ2-1; tentatively, D is TRBD2 (5 bases). CDR3 length: 15 amino acids. The V gene's germline CDR1 is LNHDA and CDR2 SQIVND (reference sequence). V was shortened by 5 bases and J by 3 bases, with 14 bases between the two germline ends. The DNA for the CDR3 is TGTGCCAGTAGTCCTACTAGTTGGGACTACAATGAGCAGTTCTTC. Residues: CASSPTSWDYNEQFF. The full variable domain, rest sourced from reference TRBV19 and TRBJ2-1, is DGGITQSPKYLFRKEGQNVTLSCEQNLNHDAMYWYRQDPGQGLRLIYYSQIVNDFQKGDIAEGYSVSREKKESFPLTVTSAQKNPTAFYLCASSPTSWDYNEQFFGPGTRLTVL.

This clone appeared once. The rearrangement joins TRBV9 to TRBJ1-1; D is possibly TRBD1 (6 bases). The CDR3 contains 15 residues. In germline, CDR1 is SGDLS, CDR2 YYNGEE. V was clipped by 0 bases and J by 7 bases, with 16 bases between them. CDR3 sequence reads: CASSVAGGPLLEAFF. In DNA, the CDR3 is TGTGCCAGCAGCGTAGCGGGGGGCCCCTTACTTGAAGCTTTCTTT. The entire variable domain, with the rest obtained from reference TRBV9 and TRBJ1-1, is as follows: DSGVTQTPKHLITATGQRVTLRCSPRSGDLSVYWYQQSLDQGLQFLIQYYNGEERAKGNILERFSAQQFPDLHSELNLSSLELGDSALYFCASSVAGGPLLEAFFGQGTRLTVV.

The chain couples TRBV6-2 or TRBV6-3 to TRBJ1-5; TRBD1 might be the D (5 bases). This CDR3 is 14 amino acids long. V was clipped by 5 bases and J by 4 bases, with 12 bases between them. CDR1 is MNHEY and CDR2 is SVGEGT in the germline V gene. The CDR3 loop reads CASSAGALNQPQHF. CDR3 nucleotide sequence: TGTGCCAGCAGTGCTGGGGCCCTAAATCAGCCCCAGCATTTT.

J is TRBJ2-7 and V is TRBV28; 10 bases are shared with TRBD2. The CDR3 spans 14 residues. V lost 6 bases, J lost 6 bases, and 8 bases stayed unmatched. The V gene's germline CDR1 is MDHEN and CDR2 SYDVKM. In DNA, the CDR3 is TGTGCCAGCAGACTCAGCGGGGGGGCAGGCGAGCAGTACTTC. Translating it yields CASRLSGGAGEQYF.

The chain couples TRBV6-5 to TRBJ2-1; 12 bases fit TRBD1. This CDR3 comprises 15 residues. The germline V gene encodes CDR1 MNHEY and CDR2 SVGAGI. V lost 4 bases to trimming and J lost 9 bases; unmatched junction nucleotides: 7. This chain's CDR3 is CASSLTGQGATEQFF. CDR3 nucleotide sequence: TGTGCCAGCAGTTTAACGGGACAGGGGGCAACTGAGCAGTTCTTC.

CDR3 loop: CSVVGLTPGNEQFF. As DNA, the CDR3 is TGCAGCGTTGTTGGACTGACCCCTGGCAATGAGCAGTTCTTC. The V gene is TRBV29-1, the J gene TRBJ2-1, with TRBD2 as a possible D gene (5 bases). This CDR3 is built from 14 residues. V shed 4 bases and J shed 6 bases, with 16 bases lying between them. Looked up from germline, CDR1 is SQVTM and CDR2 is ANQGSEA.

A note on this clone: One end of the junction fails to match germline, which may point to a read error. The chain has TRBV18 and TRBJ2-7; D might be TRBD1 (5 bases). The germline gives CDR1 KGHSH, CDR2 LQKENI. This CDR3 contains 15 residues. The CDR3 protein is CASSPIPQGSHEQYF. CDR3 nucleotides: TGTGCCAGCTCACCAATCCCCCAGGGCTCCCACGAGCAGTACTTC.

The rearrangement uses TRBV6-5 and TRBJ1-2, with D tentatively TRBD1 (5 bases). This CDR3 is 13 amino acids long. Deletions cut 8 bases from V and 13 bases from J, with 23 bases between. Germline values: CDR1 MNHEY, CDR2 SVGAGI. This chain's CDR3 is CASLRQWPISCTF. Here the CDR3 DNA reads TGTGCCAGCCTAAGACAGTGGCCAATTTCGTGCACCTTC.

The V call is TRBV5-5, the J call TRBJ2-1; TRBD2 aligns across 7 bases. This CDR3 spans 14 amino acids. V dropped 4 bases and J dropped 6; count of bases not matched to a gene: 7. CDR1 and CDR2 (germline): SGHKS, YYEKEE (reference sequence). The CDR3 protein is CASSLFGEGNEQFF. DNA of the CDR3: TGTGCCAGCAGCCTCTTTGGGGAGGGCAATGAGCAGTTCTTC.

The chain has TRBV5-1 and TRBJ2-7; D may be TRBD2 (6 bases). Germline CDR1 and CDR2: SGHRS and YFSETQ. This CDR3 spans 15 amino acids. Trimming removed 0 bases from V and 0 bases from J, with 10 bases in between. CDR3 in amino acids: CASSLAGVPSYEQYF. DNA of the CDR3: TGCGCCAGCAGCTTGGCGGGGGTCCCCTCCTACGAGCAGTACTTC.

V usage is TRBV5-8 and J usage is TRBJ2-2, with a tentative D call TRBD1 (6 bases). The CDR3 has 15 amino acids. Germline-derived CDR1 and CDR2 are SGHTS and YDEGEE. V was shortened by 3 bases and J by 6 bases, with 15 bases between the two germline ends. In DNA form, the CDR3 reads TGTGCCAGCAGCTATGGGGGACAAGTGTCCGGGGAGCTGTTTTTT. Protein: CASSYGGQVSGELFF.

The chain recombines TRBV5-6 with TRBJ2-1, with TRBD1 as a possible D gene (6 bases). Germline-derived CDR1 and CDR2 are SGHDT and YYEEEE. Trimming cost V 0 bases and J 4 bases, with 14 bases left between them. The length of the CDR3 is 16 residues. The CDR3 DNA follows: TGTGCCAGCAGCTTGGAGGGCGACAGGCGGTACAATGAGCAGTTCTTC. Encoded protein: CASSLEGDRRYNEQFF.

The chain has TRBV10-3 and TRBJ1-4, with TRBD1 identical over 7 bases. V shed 2 bases and J 4 bases; nucleotides not matched to a gene: 7. CDR1 is ENHRY and CDR2 is SYGVKD in the germline V gene. This CDR3 is built from 16 residues. For the CDR3, the DNA is TGTGCCATCAGTGAGCCTACAGGGGAACTTAATGAAAAACTGTTTTTT. Its translation is CAISEPTGELNEKLFF.

The CDR3 region is CASSLDGGVSPLHF. In nucleotides, the CDR3 is TGCGCCAGCAGCTTGGACGGGGGGGTTTCACCCCTCCACTTT. This chain uses TRBV5-1 with TRBJ1-6; D may be TRBD1 (5 bases). The CDR3 has 14 residues. V lost 0 bases and J 9 bases, leaving 10 bases between the germline ends. Germline values: CDR1 SGHRS, CDR2 YFSETQ.

The chain has TRBV19 and TRBJ2-6, with 9 bases matching TRBD1. The CDR3 has 15 amino acids. The germline CDR1 and CDR2 sequences are LNHDA and SQIVND (reference sequence). Unmatched junction bases numbered 1, after V lost 5 bases and J lost 2 bases. The DNA for the CDR3 is TGTGCCAGTAGTCGACAGGGGGCTGGGGCCAACGTCCTGACTTTC. Amino acid sequence: CASSRQGAGANVLTF.